This TCR beta chain is from a study of cytomegalovirus exposure and HLA in healthy donors. The study, taken as a whole, reports: The dataset shows that most TCR sequences were rare, while some public TCRs occurred in many donors. The classifier reportedly diagnosed cytomegalovirus status with high specificity and sensitivity.

Turning to this clone: Its antigen remains unknown.

In the PCR, 60 Vbeta and 13 Jbeta primers were used. Clones were sequenced by immunoSEQ multiplex PCR, and TCRdb holds only the in-frame ones, with some missing. The sample yields roughly 100,000 clones, approximately 69% seen once. Donors sampled were nominally healthy, though unrecorded immune exposures were likely. J lost 3 bases, V lost 1 base, and 5 bases had no gene match. CDR3 length: 16 residues. Germline CDR1 WNHNN, CDR2 SYGVQD (reference sequence). The rearrangement uses TRBV10-1 and TRBJ2-7, with 11 positions matching TRBD1. This TCR derives from a man aged 25 to 40 in good health and CMV-seronegative. Sequencing was performed on PBMCs. In DNA, the CDR3 is TGCGCCAGCAGTGAGTTTGTGGGACAGGGGGTCTACGAGCAGTACTTC. Its translation is CASSEFVGQGVYEQYF.